A single sample gave rise to the 26 T cell receptor beta chains below, sequenced in a study of shared clonotypes between healthy human individuals. Some clones are missing from TCRdb's copy, which holds only in-frame ones; the method was immunoSEQ multiplex PCR. The table has 2 million to 2.5 million clones, over 85% seen once; the top ten hold under 0.45%. What was sequenced was naive CD4+ T cells from PBMCs. Indicated subset: CD45RA+ positively selected. All receptors derive from a man younger than 35 in good health. Some clones in this sample may be carry-over from other donors' samples.

Notes on this clone: At the DNA level, this CDR3 is encoded by other sequences in the same sample as well. This chain links TRBV30 with TRBJ1-5; 7 nucleotides line up with TRBD1. This CDR3 region has 15 residues. The V gene end was trimmed by 0 bases and the J gene end by 4 bases; junction bases not matched to a gene: 6. Germline V gives CDR1 GTSNPN, CDR2 SVGIG (reference sequence). The CDR3 sequence: CAWSVRGDSNQPQHF. The CDR3 nucleotides are TGTGCCTGGAGTGTACGGGGGGACAGTAATCAGCCCCAGCATTTT.

The chain recombines TRBV29-1 with TRBJ2-5; 9 positions agree with TRBD2. Trimming at V came to 7 bases and at J to 2 bases, leaving 2 bases not matched to a gene. Germline CDR1 is SQVTM and CDR2 is ANQGSEA. The CDR3 has 12 amino acids. The CDR3 region has the DNA TGCAGCGCCCTAGCGGGACAAGAGACCCAGTACTTC. This gives the protein CSALAGQETQYF.

CDR3 loop: CASSSRLAGTDTQYF. CDR3 bases: TGTGCCAGCAGCTCGCGACTAGCGGGCACAGATACGCAGTATTTT. J is TRBJ2-3 and V is TRBV5-5, with TRBD2 matching 9 bases. The trim removed 3 bases at V and 1 base at J, leaving 3 bases unmatched. This CDR3 contains 15 residues. Germline V gives CDR1 SGHKS, CDR2 YYEKEE (reference sequence).

The chain couples TRBV28 to TRBJ1-2; TRBD1 agrees at 8 bases. The CDR3 runs to 14 residues. The junction had 5 bases not matched to a gene; V was cut back by 5 bases and J by 3 bases. Germline values: CDR1 MDHEN, CDR2 SYDVKM. Here the CDR3 DNA reads TGTGCCAGCAGTCCCATGGACAGGGACTATGGCTACACCTTC. Translation gives CASSPMDRDYGYTF.

The chain joins TRBV28 to TRBJ2-7; D gene ambiguous. From germline, CDR1 is MDHEN and CDR2 SYDVKM. V dropped 4 bases and J dropped 9 bases, with 16 bases sitting between them. This CDR3 has 13 residues. CDR3 sequence reads: CASSSPMPPWQYF. CDR3 sequence (DNA): TGTGCCAGCAGTTCCCCGATGCCCCCCTGGCAGTACTTC.

The V and J genes are TRBV28 and TRBJ1-5, with 7 bases lining up with TRBD1. The germline CDR1 and CDR2 sequences are MDHEN and SYDVKM. The CDR3 extends over 14 amino acids. J lost 6 bases, V lost 6 bases, and 8 bases had no gene match. The CDR3 is CASSLDRVAQPQHF. CDR3 DNA sequence: TGTGCCAGCAGCCTCGACAGGGTGGCTCAGCCCCAGCATTTT.

The chain combines TRBV6-6 with TRBJ1-5; a possible D gene is TRBD1 (5 bases). Germline CDR1 and CDR2: MNHNY and SVGAGI (reference sequence). Trimming removed 2 bases from V and 5 bases from J, with 10 bases in between. The CDR3 runs to 14 residues. In nucleotides, the CDR3 is TGTGCCAGCAGTTACCGCCAGGGATATCAGCCCCAGCATTTT. This translates into CASSYRQGYQPQHF.

J is TRBJ2-3 and V is TRBV11-3; 10 nucleotides agree with TRBD2. Germline loops: CDR1 SGHNT, CDR2 YENEEA. The V segment lost 4 bases and the J segment 1 base; nucleotides outside the gene matches: 2. CDR3 length: 15 residues. The CDR3 reads CASSSGLAGTDTQYF. The CDR3 nucleotides read TGTGCCAGCAGCTCCGGACTAGCGGGCACAGATACGCAGTATTTT.

In regard to this clone: Other DNA sequences in this specimen translate into the identical CDR3. This chain uses TRBV5-1 with TRBJ2-2, with D unclear. The V end lost 4 bases, the J end lost 2 bases, and 6 bases lay between the germline ends. The CDR3 length is 13 residues. Germline CDR1 is SGHRS and CDR2 is YFSETQ. CDR3 coding DNA: TGCGCCAGCAGCACAGCAAACACCGGGGAGCTGTTTTTT. Translation gives CASSTANTGELFF.

This chain uses TRBV19 with TRBJ2-7, with TRBD1 identical over 7 bases. The CDR3 contains 15 residues. CDR1 and CDR2 (germline): LNHDA, SQIVND (reference sequence). V shed 5 bases and J 2 bases; nucleotides not matched to a gene: 9. In DNA form, the CDR3 reads TGTGCCAGTAGTGTGCGGAGTGGGACAGCCTACGAGCAGTACTTC. It specifies CASSVRSGTAYEQYF.

The chain employs TRBV5-8 and TRBJ2-1; the D is unclear. V gave up 2 bases and J gave up 2 bases, with 11 bases separating them. The CDR3 runs to 15 residues. Germline V lookup: CDR1 SGHTS, CDR2 YDEGEE. CDR3 nucleotides: TGTGCCAGCAGCTTTCCCAGGAGACCCTACAATGAGCAGTTCTTC. This translates into CASSFPRRPYNEQFF.

V usage is TRBV9 and J usage is TRBJ2-1, with D possibly TRBD2 on 7 matching bases. The CDR3 extends over 18 amino acids. Germline-derived CDR1 and CDR2 are SGDLS and YYNGEE. Trimming took 3 bases from V and 7 from J, leaving 26 bases between them. CDR3 bases: TGTGCCAGCAGCGGACCCGGACCTGGCGGGAGCAGGGGTAATGAGCAGTTCTTC. Amino acids: CASSGPGPGGSRGNEQFF. Together with reference TRBV9 and TRBJ2-1, the CDR3 gives the full variable domain: DSGVTQTPKHLITATGQRVTLRCSPRSGDLSVYWYQQSLDQGLQFLIQYYNGEERAKGNILERFSAQQFPDLHSELNLSSLELGDSALYFCASSGPGPGGSRGNEQFFGPGTRLTVL.

In the case of this clone: Within the sample, other DNA sequences also encode this same CDR3. The chain recombines TRBV20-1 with TRBJ2-1; D not certain. The germline V and J ends were trimmed by 3 bases and 4 bases, with 4 bases remaining between them. Per the germline V gene, CDR1 is DFQATT and CDR2 is SNEGSKA (reference sequence). The CDR3 loop spans 11 amino acids. The DNA for the CDR3 is TGCAGTGCTAGCCCGTACAATGAGCAGTTCTTC. It specifies CSASPYNEQFF.

V usage is TRBV6-5 and J usage is TRBJ2-5, with TRBD1 matching over 7 bases. The ends lost 8 bases at V and 4 bases at J; junction bases unmatched: 7. This CDR3 region has 13 residues. Germline CDR1 MNHEY, CDR2 SVGAGI. CDR3 residues: CASGPNRGETQYF. The CDR3 DNA sequence: TGTGCCAGCGGACCGAACAGGGGAGAGACCCAGTACTTC.

The chain combines TRBV4-1 with TRBJ2-5, with 11 nucleotides matching TRBD2. The CDR3 is 18 residues long. Germline V lookup: CDR1 MGHRA, CDR2 YSYEKL. The V and J ends lost 2 bases and 2 bases, in that order; junction bases with no gene match: 10. CDR3 sequence reads: CASSQLLAGGGTQETQYF. CDR3 in DNA: TGCGCCAGCAGCCAACTTTTAGCGGGAGGGGGAACTCAAGAGACCCAGTACTTC.

The rearrangement uses TRBV29-1 and TRBJ1-1, with D perhaps matching TRBD1 (5 bases). CDR1 SQVTM and CDR2 ANQGSEA come from the germline V gene. Trimming removed 0 bases from V and 5 bases from J, with 16 bases in between. CDR3 length: 15 amino acids. Written as DNA, the CDR3 is TGCAGCGTTGAAGATCTGGAGGGGAAGATTACTGAAGCTTTCTTT. The encoded protein is CSVEDLEGKITEAFF.

V is TRBV4-3 and J is TRBJ1-5; perhaps TRBD1 as D (5 bases). Trimming removed 6 bases from V and 5 bases from J, with 26 bases in between. The CDR3 is made up of 18 amino acids. Germline CDR1 reads LGHNA; CDR2 reads YSLEER. CDR3 in amino acids: CASSSEATGGGYYQPQHF. DNA for the CDR3: TGCGCCAGCAGTTCAGAAGCCACGGGGGGAGGGTATTATCAGCCCCAGCATTTT.

Of note for this clone: This sample includes further DNA sequences coding for the same CDR3. The rearrangement joins TRBV5-4 to TRBJ2-4; perhaps D is TRBD1 or TRBD2 (5 bases each). V lost 5 bases to trimming and J lost 0 bases, with 9 bases between them. The length of the CDR3 is 14 residues. Germline V gene data show CDR1 as SGHNT and CDR2 as YYREEE (reference sequence). CDR3 in DNA: TGTGCCAGCAGTCGGGACCTAGCCAAAAACATTCAGTACTTC. The encoded protein is CASSRDLAKNIQYF. The variable domain in full, completed from reference TRBV5-4 and TRBJ2-4, reads ETGVTQSPTHLIKTRGQQVTLRCSSQSGHNTVSWYQQALGQGPQFIFQYYREEENGRGNFPPRFSGLQFPNYSSELNVNALELDDSALYLCASSRDLAKNIQYFGAGTRLSVL.

The gene calls are TRBV30 and TRBJ2-7; D might be TRBD1 or TRBD2, each matching 5 bases. Germline V gene sequence: CDR1 GTSNPN, CDR2 SVGIG (reference sequence). This CDR3 region has 13 residues. V lost 3 bases and J lost 9, with 18 bases in between. The CDR3 spells CAWSPEAGAGQYF. CDR3 in DNA: TGTGCCTGGAGCCCTGAGGCCGGGGCCGGGCAGTACTTC.

This sequence joins TRBV7-3 and TRBJ1-4, with D tentatively TRBD1 (6 bases). The germline gives CDR1 SGHTA, CDR2 FQGTGA. Trimming removed 10 bases from V and 5 bases from J, with 17 bases in between. This CDR3 is built from 14 residues. CDR3 residues: CATQDGGPNEKLFF. The CDR3 coding sequence is TGTGCCACCCAGGACGGGGGGCCAAATGAAAAACTGTTTTTT.

V and J are TRBV28 and TRBJ1-1, with TRBD1 matching 8 bases. Germline CDR1 reads MDHEN; CDR2 reads SYDVKM. V lost 2 bases to trimming and J lost 1 base; unmatched junction nucleotides: 15. The CDR3 totals 19 residues. CDR3 protein: CASSLRTYRDRKSNTEAFF. CDR3 nucleotide sequence: TGTGCCAGCAGTTTAAGGACTTACCGGGACAGGAAATCGAACACTGAAGCTTTCTTT.

The chain is built from TRBV5-6 and TRBJ2-3; D is perhaps TRBD2 (6 bases). Germline lookup yields CDR1 SGHDT and CDR2 YYEEEE. Trimming took 3 bases from V and 2 from J, leaving 19 bases between them. The CDR3 loop spans 17 amino acids. This CDR3 reads CASSSTMGGSFTDTQYF. The CDR3 DNA follows: TGTGCCAGCAGCTCAACCATGGGGGGATCCTTCACAGATACGCAGTATTTT.

V gene TRBV5-6 combines with J gene TRBJ2-1, with D maybe TRBD2 (7 bases). CDR3 length equals 14 residues. The V gene lost 2 bases and the J gene lost 5 bases, with 11 bases spanning the gap. Germline CDR1 is SGHDT and CDR2 is YYEEEE. The CDR3 loop is CASSFGGRDNEQFF. In DNA, the CDR3 is TGTGCCAGCAGCTTCGGGGGGCGAGACAATGAGCAGTTCTTC.

The chain couples TRBV7-3 to TRBJ2-2; 10 bases are shared with TRBD2. Germline trimming cut 5 bases from V and 6 bases from J; bases unmatched to any gene: 6. The CDR3 has 15 amino acids. CDR1 SGHTA and CDR2 FQGTGA come from the germline V gene. The CDR3 DNA reads as TGTGCCAGCAGCCCTAGCGGGAGTGGGGCCGGGGAGCTGTTTTTT. It codes for CASSPSGSGAGELFF.

The genes are TRBV6-1 and TRBJ2-5; 9 bases agree with TRBD2. Trimming removed 0 bases from V and 6 bases from J; junction bases left unmatched: 17. Germline CDR1 MNHNS, CDR2 SASEGT. CDR3 size: 19 residues. The CDR3 nucleotides are TGTGCCAGCAGTGAAGCTAGTCCTAGCGGGATTCCCCTAAAGCAGACCCAGTACTTC. It codes for CASSEASPSGIPLKQTQYF.

This clone was seen more than once but under ten times. Other DNA sequences from this sample encode an identical CDR3 as well. This rearrangement joins TRBV28 to TRBJ1-1; D gene ambiguous. With 6 bases removed from V and 0 bases from J, the gap between germline ends came to 5 bases. This CDR3 contains 12 residues. Germline V gene data show CDR1 as MDHEN and CDR2 as SYDVKM. Here the CDR3 DNA reads TGTGCCAGCAGGCAGTTGAACACTGAAGCTTTCTTT. Translated: CASRQLNTEAFF.